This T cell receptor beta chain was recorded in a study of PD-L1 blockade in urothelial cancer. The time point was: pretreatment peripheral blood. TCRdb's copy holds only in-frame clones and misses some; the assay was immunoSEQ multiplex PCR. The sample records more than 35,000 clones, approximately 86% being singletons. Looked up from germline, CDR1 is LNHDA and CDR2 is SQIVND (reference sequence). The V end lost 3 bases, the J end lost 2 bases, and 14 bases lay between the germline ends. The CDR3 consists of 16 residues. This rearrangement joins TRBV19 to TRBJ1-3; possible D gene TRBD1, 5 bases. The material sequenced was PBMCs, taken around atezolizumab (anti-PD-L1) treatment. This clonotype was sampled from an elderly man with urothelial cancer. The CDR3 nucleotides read TGTGCCAGTAGTATTTACTTCAGGGCGGCTGGAAACACCATATATTTT. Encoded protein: CASSIYFRAAGNTIYF. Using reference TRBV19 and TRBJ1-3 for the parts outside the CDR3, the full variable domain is DGGITQSPKYLFRKEGQNVTLSCEQNLNHDAMYWYRQDPGQGLRLIYYSQIVNDFQKGDIAEGYSVSREKKESFPLTVTSAQKNPTAFYLCASSIYFRAAGNTIYFGEGSWLTVV.